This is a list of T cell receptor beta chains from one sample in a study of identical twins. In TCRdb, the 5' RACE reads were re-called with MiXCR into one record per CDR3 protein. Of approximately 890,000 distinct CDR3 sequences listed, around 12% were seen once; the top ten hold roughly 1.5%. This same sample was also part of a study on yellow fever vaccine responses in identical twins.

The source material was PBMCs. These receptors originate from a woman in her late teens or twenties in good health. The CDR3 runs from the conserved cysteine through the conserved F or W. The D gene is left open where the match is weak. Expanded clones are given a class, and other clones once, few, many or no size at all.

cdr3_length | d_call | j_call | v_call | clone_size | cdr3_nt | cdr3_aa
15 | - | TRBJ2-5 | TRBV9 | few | TGTGCCAGCAGCGTAGTGGCGGGACCCCACCTGACCCAGTACTTC | CASSVVAGPHLTQYF
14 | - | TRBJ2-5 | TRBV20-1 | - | TGCAGTGCTCCCAAGCGGGTGGAGCAAGAGACCCAGTACTTC | CSAPKRVEQETQYF
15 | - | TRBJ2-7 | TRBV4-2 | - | TGTGCCAGCAGCCAAGTGGAGGGACAGACCTACGAGCAGTACTTC | CASSQVEGQTYEQYF
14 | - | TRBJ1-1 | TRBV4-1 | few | TGCGCCAGCAGCCAAGATGAAACTAACACTGAAGCTTTCTTT | CASSQDETNTEAFF
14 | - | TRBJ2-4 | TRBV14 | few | TGTGCCAGCAGCTACCGGACAGCCAAAAACATTCAGTACTTC | CASSYRTAKNIQYF
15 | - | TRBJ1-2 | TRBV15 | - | TGTGCCACCAGCAGAGATATGGTGTCCCGTGGTGGCTACACCTTC | CATSRDMVSRGGYTF
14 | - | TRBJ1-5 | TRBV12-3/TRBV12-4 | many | TGTGCCAGCAGTTTAGGCAGGGTACGTCAGCCCCAGCATTTT | CASSLGRVRQPQHF
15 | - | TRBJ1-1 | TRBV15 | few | TGTGCCACCAGCAGAGCTGGCCCCGGTACGGGTGAAGCTTTCTTT | CATSRAGPGTGEAFF
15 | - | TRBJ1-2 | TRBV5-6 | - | TGTGCCAGCAGCTTAGGACAGATCCCCTTCTATGGCTACACCTTC | CASSLGQIPFYGYTF
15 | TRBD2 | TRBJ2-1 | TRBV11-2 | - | TGTGCCAGCAGCTTAGTTGCGGGAGATTCTTATGAGCAGTTCTTC | CASSLVAGDSYEQFF
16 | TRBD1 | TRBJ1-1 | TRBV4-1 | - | TGCGCCAGCAGTCGGACAGGGGGTTTTGGTGACACTGAAGCTTTCTTT | CASSRTGGFGDTEAFF
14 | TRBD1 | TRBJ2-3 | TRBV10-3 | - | TGTGCCATCGCAACAGGGGGCCGCACAGATACGCAGTATTTT | CAIATGGRTDTQYF
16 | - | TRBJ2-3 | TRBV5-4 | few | TGTGCCAGCAGCTTGAAGGTGGGGACCAGCACAGATACGCAGTATTTT | CASSLKVGTSTDTQYF
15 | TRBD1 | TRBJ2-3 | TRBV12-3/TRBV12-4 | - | TGTGCCAGCAGGAACGGGACAGGGAGGACAGATACGCAGTATTTT | CASRNGTGRTDTQYF
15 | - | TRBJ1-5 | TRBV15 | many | TGTGCCACCAGCATAGTGGCGGGGGGCAATCAGCCCCAGCATTTT | CATSIVAGGNQPQHF
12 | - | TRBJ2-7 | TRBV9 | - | TGTGCCAGCAGCTCTTCAGGAGTCGAGCAGTACTTC | CASSSSGVEQYF
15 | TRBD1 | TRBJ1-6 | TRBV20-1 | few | TGCAGTGCGGTTGGACAGGGGTTAGGGAATTCACCCCTCCACTTT | CSAVGQGLGNSPLHF
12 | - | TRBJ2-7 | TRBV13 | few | TGTGCCAGCAGCTTAGGGCTGAACGAGCAGTACTTC | CASSLGLNEQYF